The 5 T cell receptor beta chains listed next were all sequenced from one sample in a study of T cells in Graves' hyperthyroidism and ophthalmopathy. Authors of the study amplified TCR beta CDR3 regions from RNA transcripts. First-round RT-PCR of the TCR CDR3 relied on the HTBI primer set. TCRdb redid the calling of the multiplex PCR reads with MiXCR, one entry per CDR3 protein. There are about half a million distinct CDR3 sequences in the sample; roughly 23% occur only once, and 45% to 55% lies in the top ten. The specimen sequenced was blood. Every receptor here comes from a woman aged 70-85 years with Graves' ophthalmopathy.

The chain uses TRBV20-1 and TRBJ2-7; TRBD2 is a possible D gene (6 bases). The CDR3 sequence is 15 residues long. V was clipped by 0 bases and J by 0 bases, with 12 bases between them. Per the germline V gene, CDR1 is DFQATT and CDR2 is SNEGSKA (reference sequence). CDR3 sequence: CSARDAGSPSYEQYF. Written as DNA, the CDR3 is TGCAGTGCTAGAGATGCCGGGAGCCCCTCCTACGAGCAGTACTTC.

This chain joins TRBV2 and TRBJ1-6; TRBD1 matches at 9 bases. J gave up 6 bases and V 5 bases, and 5 bases lay outside the gene matches. The V gene's germline CDR1 is SNHLY and CDR2 FYNNEI. This CDR3 region has 15 residues. Here the CDR3 DNA reads TGTGCCAGCAGTTCAACGGGACAGGGTAATTCACCCCTCCACTTT. Amino acids: CASSSTGQGNSPLHF.

The gene calls are TRBV20-1 and TRBJ1-1; D not certain. With 0 bases removed from V and 0 bases from J, the gap between germline ends came to 8 bases. In germline, CDR1 is DFQATT, CDR2 SNEGSKA (reference sequence). There are 14 residues in the CDR3. The CDR3 loop is CSARDLGVNTEAFF. The CDR3 bases are TGCAGTGCTAGAGATTTGGGAGTGAACACTGAAGCTTTCTTT.

This clonotype appeared a few times. The rearrangement links TRBV5-6 to TRBJ1-4, with a tentative D call TRBD1 (5 bases). V was trimmed by 4 bases and J by 7 bases, leaving 20 bases between them. The germline CDR1 and CDR2 sequences are SGHDT and YYEEEE. The CDR3 length is 16 residues. The CDR3 DNA reads TGTGCCAGCAGCAAGACGCAGGGCGGTCTTAGTGAAAAACTGTTTTTT. Its translation is CASSKTQGGLSEKLFF.

This rearrangement joins TRBV5-1 to TRBJ2-2; 8 bases map to TRBD1. V trimming: 3 bases; J trimming: 7 bases; junction bases outside the gene matches: 5. CDR3 length: 14 residues. In germline, CDR1 is SGHRS, CDR2 YFSETQ. The CDR3 reads CASSSFGQGGELFF. Here the CDR3 DNA reads TGCGCCAGCAGCTCCTTCGGACAGGGCGGGGAGCTGTTTTTT.